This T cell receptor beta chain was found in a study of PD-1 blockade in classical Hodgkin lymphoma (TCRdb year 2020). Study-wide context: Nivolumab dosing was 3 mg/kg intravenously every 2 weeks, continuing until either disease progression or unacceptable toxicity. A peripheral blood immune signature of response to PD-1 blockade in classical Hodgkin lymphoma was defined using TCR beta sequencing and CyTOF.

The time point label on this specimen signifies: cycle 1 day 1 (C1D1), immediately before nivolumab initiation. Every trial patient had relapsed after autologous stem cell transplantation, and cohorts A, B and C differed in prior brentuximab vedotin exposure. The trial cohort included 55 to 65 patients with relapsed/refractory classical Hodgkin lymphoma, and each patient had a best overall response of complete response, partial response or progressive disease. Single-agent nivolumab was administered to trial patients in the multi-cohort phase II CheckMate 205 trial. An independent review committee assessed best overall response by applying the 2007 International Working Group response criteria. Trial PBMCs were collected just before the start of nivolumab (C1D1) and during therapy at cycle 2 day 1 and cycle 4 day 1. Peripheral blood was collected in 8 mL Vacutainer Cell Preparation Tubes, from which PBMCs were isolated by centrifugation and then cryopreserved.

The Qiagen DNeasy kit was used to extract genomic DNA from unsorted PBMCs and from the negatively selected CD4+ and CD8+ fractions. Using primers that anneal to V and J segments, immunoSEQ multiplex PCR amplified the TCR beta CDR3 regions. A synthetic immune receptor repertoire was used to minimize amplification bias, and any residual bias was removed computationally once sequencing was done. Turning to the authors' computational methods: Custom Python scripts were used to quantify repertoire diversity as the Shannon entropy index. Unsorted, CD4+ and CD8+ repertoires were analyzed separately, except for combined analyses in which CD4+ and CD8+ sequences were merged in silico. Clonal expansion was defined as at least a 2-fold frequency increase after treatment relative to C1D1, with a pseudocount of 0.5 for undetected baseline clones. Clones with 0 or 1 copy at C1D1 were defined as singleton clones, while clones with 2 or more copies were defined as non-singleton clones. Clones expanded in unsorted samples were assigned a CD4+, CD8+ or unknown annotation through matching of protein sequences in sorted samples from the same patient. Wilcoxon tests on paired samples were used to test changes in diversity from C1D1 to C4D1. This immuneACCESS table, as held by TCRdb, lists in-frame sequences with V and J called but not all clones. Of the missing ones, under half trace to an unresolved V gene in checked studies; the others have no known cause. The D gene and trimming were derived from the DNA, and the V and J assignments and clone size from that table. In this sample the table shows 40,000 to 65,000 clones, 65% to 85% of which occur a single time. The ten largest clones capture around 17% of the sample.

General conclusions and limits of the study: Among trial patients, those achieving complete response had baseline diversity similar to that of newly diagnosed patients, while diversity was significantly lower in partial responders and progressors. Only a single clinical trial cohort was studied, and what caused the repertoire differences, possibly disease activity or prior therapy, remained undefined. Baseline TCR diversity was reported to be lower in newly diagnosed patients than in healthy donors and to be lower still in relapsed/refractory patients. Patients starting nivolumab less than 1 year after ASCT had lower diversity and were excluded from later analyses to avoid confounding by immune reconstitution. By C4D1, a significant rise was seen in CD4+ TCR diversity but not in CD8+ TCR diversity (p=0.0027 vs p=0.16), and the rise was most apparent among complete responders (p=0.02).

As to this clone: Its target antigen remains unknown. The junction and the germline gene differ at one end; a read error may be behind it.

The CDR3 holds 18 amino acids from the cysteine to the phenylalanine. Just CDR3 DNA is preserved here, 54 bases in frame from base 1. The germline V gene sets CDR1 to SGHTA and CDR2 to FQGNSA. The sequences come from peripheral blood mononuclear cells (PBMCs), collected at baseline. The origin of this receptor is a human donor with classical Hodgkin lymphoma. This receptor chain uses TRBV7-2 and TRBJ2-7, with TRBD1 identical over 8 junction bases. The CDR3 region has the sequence CASSPEYPPDRASYEQYF. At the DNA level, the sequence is TGCGCCAGCAGCCCGGAATACCCCCCGGACAGGGCCTCCTACGAGCAGTACTTC. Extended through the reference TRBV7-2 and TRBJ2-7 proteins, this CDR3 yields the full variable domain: GAGVSQSPSNKVTEKGKDVELRCDPISGHTALYWYRQSLGQGLEFLIYFQGNSAPDKSGLPSDRFSAERTGGSVSTLTIQRTQQEDSAVYLCASSPEYPPDRASYEQYFGPGTRLTVT.